Following are 22 T cell receptor beta chains from one sample sequenced in a study of blood T cells in healthy people across ages. With a J-beta primer mix and a sample-barcoded 5' primer, a second PCR ran roughly 6 to 11 cycles. MiXCR, applied by TCRdb to the 5' RACE reads, yields one record per CDR3 protein. Of roughly 800,000 distinct CDR3 sequences listed, 40% to 65% were seen once; the top ten hold 40% to 50%. The specimen was blood. The receptors stem from a man older than 75 in good health.

The genes are TRBV10-3 and TRBJ1-4; 9 bases fit TRBD1. With 3 bases clipped from V and 6 bases from J, the junction kept 11 bases outside the gene matches. There are 17 residues in the CDR3. Per the germline V gene, CDR1 is ENHRY and CDR2 is SYGVKD. The CDR3 DNA reads TGTGCCATCAGTGAACGGGACAGGGAAGATACTTATGAAAAACTGTTTTTT. Its translation is CAISERDREDTYEKLFF.

This chain connects TRBV6-5 to TRBJ2-1; possible D gene TRBD1, 5 bases. Germline V lookup: CDR1 MNHEY, CDR2 SVGAGI. CDR3 size: 14 residues. The V end lost 2 bases, the J end lost 0 bases, and 5 bases lay between the germline ends. DNA for the CDR3: TGTGCCAGCAGTTACACAGGCTCCTACAATGAGCAGTTCTTC. It yields the protein CASSYTGSYNEQFF.

This chain connects TRBV2 to TRBJ2-3, with D possibly being TRBD2 (5 bases). The CDR3 has 15 amino acids. The V end lost 2 bases, the J end lost 14 bases, and 23 bases lay between the germline ends. Germline CDR1 and CDR2: SNHLY and FYNNEI. The CDR3 reads CASSESPLLVNYAYF. In DNA form, the CDR3 reads TGTGCCAGCAGTGAAAGCCCCCTACTAGTTAACTACGCGTATTTT.

This rearrangement joins TRBV21-1 to TRBJ1-1; the DNA was not compared with TRBD1, the D call given in the table. TRBV21-1 is deemed a pseudogene. The length of the CDR3 is 20 residues. The CDR3 bases are TGTGCCAGCAGCAAAGACATGCCAACGGGACAGGGGGCAATCGGAACTGAAGCTTTCTTT. The encoded protein is CASSKDMPTGQGAIGTEAFF.

This clonotype appeared a few times. The chain couples TRBV9 to TRBJ2-3; 11 bases align to TRBD1. The CDR3 is 14 amino acids. The V gene's germline CDR1 is SGDLS and CDR2 YYNGEE. V shed 2 bases and J 7 bases; nucleotides not matched to a gene: 3. The CDR3 spells CASSVGQGAYTQYF. CDR3 DNA sequence: TGTGCCAGCAGCGTTGGACAGGGGGCATATACGCAGTATTTT.

The rearrangement joins TRBV5-1 to TRBJ2-5, with D perhaps assigned TRBD1 or TRBD2 (5 bases each). CDR1 SGHRS and CDR2 YFSETQ come from the germline V gene. The CDR3 spans 14 residues. V lost 1 base, J lost 12 bases, and 19 bases lay in between. The CDR3 nucleotides read TGCGCCAGCAGCTTGTCCAGTGGAGACTGGGGGAAGTACTTC. Residues: CASSLSSGDWGKYF.

This clonotype was detected ten times or more. The chain combines TRBV13 with TRBJ2-6; 7 bases are a match to TRBD1. Germline V gives CDR1 PRHDT, CDR2 FYEKMQ (reference sequence). Trimming took 5 bases from V and 0 from J; bases not matched to a gene: 1. The length of the CDR3 is 15 residues. CDR3 sequence (DNA): TGTGCCAGCAGCCGGGACAGCTCTGGGGCCAACGTCCTGACTTTC. Translation: CASSRDSSGANVLTF.

The rearrangement links TRBV2 to TRBJ2-3; no clear D. CDR1 and CDR2 from the germline V gene are SNHLY and FYNNEI. This CDR3 has 12 amino acids. Trimming took 1 base from V and 12 from J, leaving 11 bases between them. CDR3 in DNA: TGTGCCAGCAGTGAAGTTAGGGTTCGACAGTATTTT. It codes for CASSEVRVRQYF.

The sample holds a few counts of this clonotype. V and J are TRBV5-1 and TRBJ2-3; 14 positions match TRBD2. The CDR3 spans 16 residues. Germline trimming cut 4 bases from V and 14 bases from J; bases unmatched to any gene: 15. Germline V gives CDR1 SGHRS, CDR2 YFSETQ. In nucleotides, the CDR3 is TGCGCCAGCAGCCTGGGACTAGCGGGAGAATCAAGATACGCGTATTTT. Amino acid sequence: CASSLGLAGESRYAYF.

The chain couples TRBV7-9 to TRBJ2-5, with D unclear. The germline V gene has CDR1 SEHNR and CDR2 FQNEAQ (reference sequence). V shed 2 bases and J shed 11 bases, with 12 bases lying between them. The CDR3 consists of 12 residues. The CDR3, as DNA: TGTGCCAGCAGCTTACAAACGGCTGAGCAGTACTTC. This codes for CASSLQTAEQYF.

The gene calls are TRBV11-2 and TRBJ2-3, with D perhaps TRBD1 (6 bases). The CDR3 extends over 16 amino acids. The V gene's germline CDR1 is SGHAT and CDR2 FQNNGV. V lost 5 bases to trimming and J lost 14 bases, with 29 bases between them. The CDR3, as DNA: TGTGCCAGCAGCCCAGACTCACTATGGGGGCACAGATACGCGTATTTT. Its protein product is CASSPDSLWGHRYAYF.

V usage is TRBV20-1 and J usage is TRBJ1-5, with D uncertain. Trimming shortened V by 6 bases and J by 7 bases, and 16 bases separated the two germline ends. CDR3 length: 13 amino acids. Germline V CDR1 and CDR2: DFQATT, SNEGSKA (reference sequence). The CDR3 DNA reads as TGCAGTGCAGAGGGCTCCGGAGGGCAGCCCCAGCATTTT. Amino acid sequence: CSAEGSGGQPQHF.

The V and J genes are TRBV28 and TRBJ2-7; D not certain. This CDR3 spans 11 amino acids. The V end lost 6 bases, the J end lost 8 bases, and 11 bases lay between the germline ends. Germline V gives CDR1 MDHEN, CDR2 SYDVKM. CDR3 amino acids: CASSSNPKQYF. CDR3 bases: TGTGCCAGCAGCTCTAACCCGAAGCAGTACTTC.

The chain couples TRBV15 to TRBJ1-6; 10 nucleotides match TRBD1. CDR1 LNHNV and CDR2 YYDKDF come from the germline V gene (reference sequence). V gave up 4 bases and J gave up 7 bases; unmatched junction bases: 10. CDR3 length equals 17 residues. CDR3: CATSTTGTGEGNSPLHF. The CDR3 coding sequence is TGTGCCACCAGCACCACCGGGACAGGGGAGGGAAATTCACCCCTCCACTTT.

The CDR3 protein is CASSLADNGYTF. The CDR3 DNA reads as TGCGCCAGCAGCTTGGCGGACAATGGCTACACCTTC. The V gene is TRBV5-1, the J gene TRBJ1-2; a weak D match, TRBD1 (5 bases). Germline V gene lookup returns CDR1 SGHRS and CDR2 YFSETQ. Trimming stripped 0 bases from V and 6 bases from J, with 6 bases between. There are 12 residues in the CDR3.

V usage is TRBV28 and J usage is TRBJ2-1, with D hard to call. V was shortened by 6 bases and J by 0 bases, with 12 bases between the two germline ends. The CDR3 runs 15 residues. Germline V gene sequence: CDR1 MDHEN, CDR2 SYDVKM. The CDR3 loop reads CASRPASDSYNEQFF. CDR3 sequence (DNA): TGTGCCAGCAGGCCGGCGAGCGACTCCTACAATGAGCAGTTCTTC.

The chain recombines TRBV9 with TRBJ2-5; 13 positions match TRBD2. Germline loops: CDR1 SGDLS, CDR2 YYNGEE. The J segment lost 3 bases and the V segment lost 0 bases, leaving 2 bases of the junction unmatched. This CDR3 is 16 amino acids long. The CDR3 region is CASSVDGLAGEETQYF. Here the CDR3 DNA reads TGTGCCAGCAGCGTAGATGGACTAGCGGGAGAAGAGACCCAGTACTTC.

This rearrangement joins TRBV12-3 or TRBV12-4 to TRBJ2-7, with D uncertain. V gave up 7 bases and J gave up 7 bases, with 20 bases separating them. The CDR3 spans 14 residues. The CDR3 sequence is CASTSWAASEEQYF. CDR3 DNA: TGTGCCAGCACGTCTTGGGCAGCCAGCGAGGAGCAGTACTTC.

Turning to this clonotype: This could be a read error, since a much larger clone is one nucleotide away. The V gene is TRBV11-2, the J gene TRBJ2-3; 10 bases line up with TRBD2. Germline V gene data show CDR1 as SGHAT and CDR2 as FQNNGV. The CDR3 runs 17 residues. In DNA, the CDR3 is TGTGCCGGCAGCTCCCTCCAGACTAGCGGGTCCCACAGATACGCGTATTTT. This codes for CAGSSLQTSGSHRYAYF.

V usage is TRBV6-6 and J usage is TRBJ2-4; 16 positions agree with TRBD2. Germline lookup yields CDR1 MNHNY and CDR2 SVGAGI (reference sequence). V dropped 5 bases and J dropped 6; count of bases not matched to a gene: 7. The CDR3 covers 17 residues. CDR3 region: CASSPGTSGRARNIQYF. The CDR3 DNA reads as TGTGCCAGCAGTCCCGGGACTAGCGGGAGGGCCCGAAACATTCAGTACTTC.

This clonotype was found a few times. The CDR3 reads CASSQTSVSGSYNEQFF. CDR3 in DNA: TGCGCCAGCAGCCAAACTTCCGTTAGCGGTTCCTACAATGAGCAGTTCTTC. V is TRBV5-1 and J is TRBJ2-1, with D perhaps matching TRBD2 (6 bases). The CDR3 loop spans 17 amino acids. The germline gives CDR1 SGHRS, CDR2 YFSETQ. Trimming took 4 bases from V and 1 from J, leaving 18 bases between them.

The J gene is TRBJ1-2, the V gene TRBV11-2; D not resolved. This CDR3 has 16 amino acids. Trimming pared 5 bases from V and 4 bases from J, leaving 20 bases between. The germline V gene encodes CDR1 SGHAT and CDR2 FQNNGV. The CDR3 reads CASSPLSGPVFYGYTF. The CDR3 nucleotides are TGTGCCAGCAGCCCACTTTCCGGACCGGTATTCTATGGCTACACCTTC.